The 19 T cell receptor beta chains below come from one sample, sequenced in a study of blood T cell repertoires in COVID-19 (dated by TCRdb to the early 2020s). Preparation of the library involved the immunoSEQ multiplex PCR assay. TCRdb provides this immuneACCESS table in a form limited to in-frame rearrangements. Some clones are lacking; in checked studies, under half of them reflect an unresolved V gene, and why the rest are absent is not known. The table for this sample lists roughly 200,000 clones; 75% to 90% of them were counted only once. The top ten hold about 4% of the sample. The sequencing sample was made of PBMCs or T cells enriched from blood (not recorded which). These receptor sequences come from a woman between 25 and 40 years old who had been exposed to COVID-19.

The chain uses TRBV2 and TRBJ1-5; 8 nucleotides agree with TRBD1. The CDR3 runs 14 residues. The trim removed 7 bases at V and 3 bases at J, leaving 5 bases unmatched. Germline assignment: CDR1 SNHLY and CDR2 FYNNEI. CDR3 region: CASTDREPNQPQHF. CDR3 DNA sequence: TGTGCCAGCACGGACAGGGAGCCCAATCAGCCCCAGCATTTT.

The chain joins TRBV3-1 (or the pseudogene TRBV3-2) to TRBJ2-4, with TRBD1 as a possible D gene (5 bases). This CDR3 has 19 amino acids. CDR1 and CDR2 (germline): LGHDT, YNNKEL (reference sequence). V dropped 2 bases and J dropped 1 base, with 21 bases sitting between them. Here the CDR3 reads CASSQFIWQGPTAKNIQYF. The CDR3 DNA sequence: TGTGCCAGCAGCCAATTTATTTGGCAGGGTCCTACGGCCAAAAACATTCAGTACTTC.

The chain combines TRBV30 with TRBJ1-4; 8 nucleotides match TRBD1. The V and J ends lost 7 bases and 8 bases, in that order; junction bases with no gene match: 12. Germline CDR1 reads GTSNPN; CDR2 reads SVGIG (reference sequence). The CDR3 totals 14 residues. CDR3 amino acids: CALAFHGQGEKLFF. The CDR3 bases are TGTGCCTTGGCCTTCCATGGACAGGGAGAAAAACTGTTTTTT. Full variable domain (outside the CDR3, taken from reference TRBV30 and TRBJ1-4): SQTIHQWPATLVQPVGSPLSLECTVEGTSNPNLYWYRQAAGRGLQLLFYSVGIGQISSEVPQNLSASRPQDRQFILSSKKLLLSDSGFYLCALAFHGQGEKLFFGSGTQLSVL.

V is TRBV5-1 and J is TRBJ2-3, with 7 nucleotides matching TRBD1. J gave up 2 bases and V 4 bases, and 13 bases lay outside the gene matches. The CDR3 consists of 17 residues. Per the germline V gene, CDR1 is SGHRS and CDR2 is YFSETQ. The CDR3 coding sequence is TGCGCCAGCAGCCTACAAAAAAACAGGGGCGCCACAGATACGCAGTATTTT. It yields the protein CASSLQKNRGATDTQYF.

The genes are TRBV5-1 and TRBJ1-2; unclear D gene. CDR3 size: 12 residues. Germline V gene sequence: CDR1 SGHRS, CDR2 YFSETQ. V lost 3 bases to trimming and J lost 5 bases, with 8 bases between them. The CDR3 loop reads CASSSSTYGYTF. CDR3 DNA: TGCGCCAGCAGCTCGAGCACTTATGGCTACACCTTC. The full variable domain, completed using reference TRBV5-1 and TRBJ1-2, is KAGVTQTPRYLIKTRGQQVTLSCSPISGHRSVSWYQQTPGQGLQFLFEYFSETQRNKGNFPGRFSGRQFSNSRSEMNVSTLELGDSALYLCASSSSTYGYTFGSGTRLTVV.

V gene TRBV6-5 combines with J gene TRBJ1-2; D is ambiguous. CDR1 and CDR2 from the germline V gene are MNHEY and SVGAGI. The CDR3 runs to 13 residues. The ends were cut back, 4 bases at V and 7 bases at J, with 13 bases in the middle. In DNA form, the CDR3 reads TGTGCCAGCAGTTTGGACTCCGTGAGTGGCTACACCTTC. It yields the protein CASSLDSVSGYTF.

The V and J genes are TRBV29-1 and TRBJ2-1, with 11 bases that match TRBD2. The V and J ends lost 7 bases and 7 bases, in that order; junction bases with no gene match: 12. The CDR3 covers 15 residues. Germline loops: CDR1 SQVTM, CDR2 ANQGSEA. This CDR3 reads CSAVQLAGGINEQFF. CDR3 sequence (DNA): TGCAGCGCGGTACAGCTAGCGGGGGGAATTAATGAGCAGTTCTTC.

The gene calls are TRBV3-1 (or the pseudogene TRBV3-2) and TRBJ1-1, with 10 bases matching TRBD1. CDR3 length: 13 amino acids. Germline assignment: CDR1 LGHDT and CDR2 YNNKEL (reference sequence). Unmatched junction bases numbered 10, after V lost 7 bases and J lost 11 bases. CDR3 amino acids: CASTRTGGMRAFF. The CDR3 DNA reads TGTGCCAGCACCAGGACAGGGGGGATGCGGGCTTTCTTT.

The chain carries TRBV19 and TRBJ2-2; 10 bases are shared with TRBD2. Germline CDR1 reads LNHDA; CDR2 reads SQIVND (reference sequence). The V gene end was trimmed by 3 bases and the J gene end by 1 base; junction bases not matched to a gene: 14. The CDR3 is 20 residues long. The CDR3 protein is CASSISRLAGAQKNTGELFF. CDR3 bases: TGTGCCAGTAGTATCTCCCGGCTAGCGGGGGCCCAAAAGAACACCGGGGAGCTGTTTTTT.

The chain couples TRBV3-1 (or the pseudogene TRBV3-2) to TRBJ1-6; D is perhaps TRBD1 (6 bases). The CDR3 runs to 15 residues. Between the trimmed V and J ends, which lost 1 base and 8 bases, there was a span of 12 bases. Germline V CDR1 and CDR2: LGHDT, YNNKEL (reference sequence). CDR3 in DNA: TGTGCCAGCAGCCAAGGCACAGGGATTTATTCACCCCTCCACTTT. Its protein is CASSQGTGIYSPLHF.

This rearrangement joins TRBV11-2 to TRBJ2-5; the match to TRBD2 covers 11 bases. CDR1 and CDR2 from the germline V gene are SGHAT and FQNNGV. The CDR3 contains 15 residues. V was pared by 5 bases and J by 2 bases, with 4 bases of the junction left unmatched. Here the CDR3 DNA reads TGTGCCAGCAGCCTCGGGACTAGCGGACAAGAGACCCAGTACTTC. This codes for CASSLGTSGQETQYF.

The J gene is TRBJ1-2, the V gene TRBV5-1, with 8 bases lining up with TRBD1. The CDR3 is 16 residues long. V trimming: 0 bases; J trimming: 5 bases; junction bases outside the gene matches: 9. From germline, CDR1 is SGHRS and CDR2 YFSETQ. CDR3 sequence reads: CASSLDDRGGLYGYTF. The CDR3 nucleotides read TGCGCCAGCAGCTTGGATGACAGGGGAGGACTTTATGGCTACACCTTC. Supplemented by reference TRBV5-1 and TRBJ1-2, the full variable domain reads KAGVTQTPRYLIKTRGQQVTLSCSPISGHRSVSWYQQTPGQGLQFLFEYFSETQRNKGNFPGRFSGRQFSNSRSEMNVSTLELGDSALYLCASSLDDRGGLYGYTFGSGTRLTVV.

V usage is TRBV5-1 and J usage is TRBJ2-7; 11 bases are a match to TRBD1. Germline V gives CDR1 SGHRS, CDR2 YFSETQ. The CDR3 extends over 16 amino acids. Losses at the gene ends were 4 bases for V and 2 bases for J; bases not matched to a gene: 8. The CDR3 nucleotides read TGCGCCAGCAGCCTGGGAGGGACAGGGGGTACCTACGAGCAGTACTTC. It codes for CASSLGGTGGTYEQYF.

With regard to this clone: A read error may account for a junction end that differs from germline. The rearrangement uses TRBV5-1 and TRBJ2-6; 7 bases fit TRBD2. The germline gives CDR1 SGHRS, CDR2 YFSETQ. This CDR3 region has 16 residues. CDR3 coding DNA: TGCGCCAGCAGTGCGGACGGGGGGACTGGGGCCAACGTCCTGACTTTT. Translation: CASSADGGTGANVLTF.

This chain connects TRBV3-1 (or the pseudogene TRBV3-2) to TRBJ1-1; a weak D match, TRBD1 (5 bases). In germline, CDR1 is LGHDT, CDR2 YNNKEL (reference sequence). V shed 5 bases and J shed 6 bases, with 16 bases lying between them. The CDR3 has 14 amino acids. DNA of the CDR3: TGTGCCAGCAGCTTAGGGAGGGGTATCGCTGAAGCTTTCTTT. Protein product: CASSLGRGIAEAFF.

V usage is TRBV5-1 and J usage is TRBJ1-2; D may be TRBD1 (6 bases). The V and J ends lost 0 bases and 3 bases respectively, with 9 bases between them. Germline values: CDR1 SGHRS, CDR2 YFSETQ. The CDR3 covers 14 residues. CDR3 DNA sequence: TGCGCCAGCAGCTTGGCTGCAGGGGACTATGGCTACACCTTC. It codes for CASSLAAGDYGYTF.

The rearrangement joins TRBV4-1 to TRBJ2-1; D might be TRBD2 (6 bases). The germline gives CDR1 MGHRA, CDR2 YSYEKL. CDR3 length equals 14 residues. Trimming took 1 base from V and 6 from J, leaving 10 bases between them. Here the CDR3 DNA reads TGCGCCAGCAGCCAAGCAGCGGGCCTCAATGAGCAGTTCTTC. It codes for CASSQAAGLNEQFF.

The V call is TRBV19, the J call TRBJ2-7, with 9 bases identical to TRBD1. Germline V gene sequence: CDR1 LNHDA, CDR2 SQIVND (reference sequence). V trimming: 6 bases; J trimming: 4 bases; junction bases outside the gene matches: 10. The CDR3 spans 15 residues. DNA for the CDR3: TGTGCCAGTAGGCTTTCACAGGGGGCAATATACGAGCAGTACTTC. Protein: CASRLSQGAIYEQYF.

The chain is built from TRBV5-6 and TRBJ1-4, with 8 bases that match TRBD1. This CDR3 comprises 14 residues. With 4 bases clipped from V and 7 bases from J, the junction kept 6 bases outside the gene matches. Germline lookup yields CDR1 SGHDT and CDR2 YYEEEE. CDR3 region: CASSGQGSPEKLFF. The CDR3 DNA sequence: TGTGCCAGCAGCGGACAGGGATCCCCTGAAAAACTGTTTTTT.